This T cell receptor (beta chain) appears in the sequencing data of a study of Graves' ophthalmopathy and Graves' hyperthyroidism. The CDR3 has 15 amino acids. Germline CDR1 and CDR2: MNHEY and SMNVEV (reference sequence). The V end was cut by 2 bases, the J end by 6 bases, with 14 bases between. TCR beta CDR3 amplification used RNA transcripts. HTBI-primed first-round RT-PCR preceded second-round multiplex PCR. TCRdb used MiXCR to reprocess the multiplex PCR reads, holding one entry per CDR3 protein. The profile shows 400,000 or so distinct CDR3 sequences, about a sixth of them singletons. This clonotype was observed many times.

This rearrangement joins TRBV27 to TRBJ1-5, with a weak D call TRBD1 (5 bases). The clonotype comes from an adult woman with stable Graves' hyperthyroidism. The sample taken for sequencing was peripheral blood. The CDR3 sequence is CASSLRQGLGQPQHF. CDR3 coding DNA: TGTGCCAGCAGTTTAAGGCAGGGCTTAGGTCAGCCCCAGCATTTT.